This T cell receptor (beta chain) was documented in a study of shared clonotypes between healthy human individuals. This CDR3 comprises 13 residues. Germline lookup yields CDR1 MDHEN and CDR2 SYDVKM. V was cut by 9 bases and J by 6 bases, with 16 bases left in between. Only in-frame clones appear in the TCRdb table, and some are missing; sequencing was by immunoSEQ multiplex PCR. The table has some 2,500,000 clones, more than 85% seen once. Sample: naive CD4+ T cells from PBMCs. Subset specified: CD45RA+ positively selected. This sequence was found in a man between 18 and 35 years old in good health. Some clones in this sample may be carry-over from other donors' samples. V and J are TRBV28 and TRBJ2-3, with D possibly matching TRBD1 (5 bases). CDR3 nucleotide sequence: TGTGCCAGTAACGGCAGGGCCGGTGATACGCAGTATTTT. As protein: CASNGRAGDTQYF.